This entry lists 3 T cell receptor beta chains sequenced from one sample in a study of blood T cell repertoires in COVID-19. Some clones are missing from TCRdb's copy, which holds only in-frame ones; the method was immunoSEQ multiplex PCR. The sample has more than 400,000 clones, 90% seen once; the top ten hold approximately 0.55%. Material for sequencing was PBMCs or T cells enriched from blood (not recorded which). The receptors were gathered from a man in his late teens or twenties who had recovered from COVID-19.

This sequence joins TRBV3-1 (or the pseudogene TRBV3-2) and TRBJ1-1; a weak D match, TRBD1 (5 bases). V was clipped by 6 bases and J by 1 base, with 12 bases between them. Germline lookup yields CDR1 LGHDT and CDR2 YNNKEL (reference sequence). The CDR3 is 14 residues long. DNA for the CDR3: TGTGCCAGCAGATCCCTTGGACAGAACACTGAAGCTTTCTTT. This sequence encodes CASRSLGQNTEAFF.

The chain has TRBV2 and TRBJ1-1, with 8 bases identical to TRBD1. Trimming removed 5 bases from V and 4 bases from J; junction bases left unmatched: 12. Germline assignment: CDR1 SNHLY and CDR2 FYNNEI. The CDR3 extends over 16 amino acids. CDR3 amino acids: CASSTGQGALGTEAFF. The CDR3 DNA reads as TGTGCCAGCAGTACAGGACAGGGCGCTTTAGGCACTGAAGCTTTCTTT.

This chain links TRBV5-1 with TRBJ1-3, with 8 nucleotides matching TRBD1. This CDR3 region has 15 residues. With 3 bases clipped from V and 4 bases from J, the junction kept 6 bases outside the gene matches. Germline V CDR1 and CDR2: SGHRS, YFSETQ. The CDR3 here is CASSSAGGAGNTIYF. DNA of the CDR3: TGCGCCAGCAGCTCCGCAGGGGGCGCGGGAAACACCATATATTTT.